This T cell receptor (beta chain) came from a study of blood T cell repertoires in COVID-19. Study details: Both acute and convalescent COVID-19 samples were obtained from the United States, Italy and Spain. Sources were T cells, B-cell-depleted T cells, or PBMCs; the material itself was cDNA or gDNA.

In germline, CDR1 is LGHNA, CDR2 YNFKEQ. V was shortened by 4 bases and J by 2 bases, with 12 bases between the two germline ends. The CDR3 runs to 14 residues. In the original workflow: Using reference gene primer amplification, nucleated cell counts were estimated. Only in-frame clones appear in the TCRdb table, and some are missing; sequencing was by immunoSEQ multiplex PCR. Clone size and the V and J calls come from that table; the DNA yielded D and trimming. The table records fewer than 200,000 clones, 80% to 90% of them present only once. The V call is TRBV4-2, the J call TRBJ2-7; D is perhaps TRBD2 (5 bases). The source is a man aged 40-49 years with acute or convalescent COVID-19. Sequenced input: peripheral blood. The CDR3 is CASSLGLETYEQYF. CDR3 bases: TGTGCCAGCAGCCTAGGACTCGAAACCTACGAGCAGTACTTC.